One sample yielded the 5 T cell receptor beta chains listed below, sequenced in a study of cytomegalovirus exposure and HLA in healthy donors. PCR was performed using 60 Vbeta and 13 Jbeta primers. Some clones are missing from TCRdb's copy, which holds only in-frame ones; the method was immunoSEQ multiplex PCR. Listed are 55,000 to 70,000 clones; roughly 2.4% falls within the top ten. What was sequenced was PBMCs. These receptors all come from a female donor in good health and CMV-seropositive.

This chain uses TRBV6-1 with TRBJ2-7; no clear D gene. The V and J ends lost 2 bases and 5 bases respectively, with 7 bases between them. CDR1 MNHNS and CDR2 SASEGT come from the germline V gene. This CDR3 comprises 12 residues. CDR3 region: CASSEWAHEQYF. The DNA of the CDR3 is TGTGCCAGCAGTGAATGGGCCCACGAGCAGTACTTC.

The chain is built from TRBV18 and TRBJ2-7; possible D gene TRBD1, 5 bases. Trimming cost V 2 bases and J 1 base, with 12 bases left between them. This CDR3 comprises 15 residues. Germline values: CDR1 KGHSH, CDR2 LQKENI. As DNA, the CDR3 is TGTGCCAGCTCACCAATTGACAGTTTATCCTACGAGCAGTACTTC. It codes for CASSPIDSLSYEQYF. Together with reference TRBV18 and TRBJ2-7, the CDR3 gives the full variable domain: NAGVMQNPRHLVRRRGQEARLRCSPMKGHSHVYWYRQLPEEGLKFMVYLQKENIIDESGMPKERFSAEFPKEGPSILRIQQVVRGDSAAYFCASSPIDSLSYEQYFGPGTRLTVT.

The chain carries TRBV19 and TRBJ1-2; 9 bases fit TRBD1. There are 16 residues in the CDR3. The junction had 8 bases not matched to a gene; V was cut back by 6 bases and J by 0 bases. The germline V gene encodes CDR1 LNHDA and CDR2 SQIVND (reference sequence). CDR3 sequence reads: CASRRQGGVANYGYTF. CDR3 coding DNA: TGTGCCAGTAGGAGACAGGGGGGAGTTGCTAACTATGGCTACACCTTC.

The chain couples TRBV6-1 to TRBJ1-1; weak D call: TRBD1 (5 bases). V shed 8 bases and J shed 1 base, with 14 bases lying between them. The V gene's germline CDR1 is MNHNS and CDR2 SASEGT. This CDR3 has 14 amino acids. CDR3 sequence reads: CASDSQGPNTEAFF. The CDR3 region has the DNA TGTGCCAGCGATTCGCAGGGTCCGAACACTGAAGCTTTCTTT.

The V gene is TRBV6-5, the J gene TRBJ2-1; D gene unclear. The CDR3 totals 12 residues. Germline CDR1 reads MNHEY; CDR2 reads SVGAGI. Trimming removed 5 bases at V and 8 bases at J, with 10 bases between. The CDR3 region is CASSPSMDEQFF. The CDR3 DNA is TGTGCCAGCAGTCCCTCTATGGATGAGCAGTTCTTC.